Shown below are 26 T cell receptor beta chains from a single sample sequenced in a study of regulatory T cells in long-lasting Graves disease. Time point described: persistent/refractory GD, antithyroid drugs over 5 years with positive TRAb. There was RNA extracted from PBMCs, and the TCR library was made from it. HTBI primers from iRepertoire and Arm-PCR of CDR3 regions yielded the TCR beta libraries. TCRdb itself ran the multiplex PCR reads through MiXCR, one entry per CDR3 protein. The sample lists around 500,000 distinct CDR3 sequences, less than 25% occurring once. The sequencing here drew on peripheral blood mononuclear cells (PBMCs), taken when the disease was refractory, from a patient treated with antithyroid drugs. These receptors were obtained from a female donor with Graves disease.

In its sample, this clonotype was seen a few times. The chain recombines TRBV30 with TRBJ2-7, with D tentatively TRBD1 or TRBD2 (5 bases each). The V gene's germline CDR1 is GTSNPN and CDR2 SVGIG (reference sequence). The CDR3 extends over 14 amino acids. Trimming removed 3 bases at V and 2 bases at J, with 14 bases between. The CDR3 reads CAWRGRGAPYEQYF. The DNA for the CDR3 is TGTGCCTGGAGGGGACGAGGGGCTCCCTACGAGCAGTACTTC.

The chain has TRBV20-1 and TRBJ2-1; 8 bases map to TRBD2. The junction had 5 bases not matched to a gene; V was cut back by 3 bases and J by 4 bases. The germline V gene encodes CDR1 DFQATT and CDR2 SNEGSKA (reference sequence). The CDR3 is 14 residues long. The CDR3 nucleotides are TGCAGTGCTAGTAGGGGACTAGGTTACAATGAGCAGTTCTTC. It translates to CSASRGLGYNEQFF.

The chain is built from TRBV5-4 and TRBJ1-1; D remains unclear. The CDR3 contains 13 residues. CDR1 SGHNT and CDR2 YYREEE come from the germline V gene (reference sequence). Trimming stripped 0 bases from V and 3 bases from J, with 6 bases between. The chain's CDR3 is CASSLGVHTEAFF. DNA for the CDR3: TGTGCCAGCAGCTTGGGGGTTCACACTGAAGCTTTCTTT. Drawing the rest from reference TRBV5-4 and TRBJ1-1, the complete variable domain is ETGVTQSPTHLIKTRGQQVTLRCSSQSGHNTVSWYQQALGQGPQFIFQYYREEENGRGNFPPRFSGLQFPNYSSELNVNALELDDSALYLCASSLGVHTEAFFGQGTRLTVV.

The sample holds many counts of this clonotype. The chain uses TRBV29-1 and TRBJ1-1, with 8 bases that match TRBD1. The J segment lost 6 bases and the V segment lost 7 bases, leaving 10 bases of the junction unmatched. Looked up from germline, CDR1 is SQVTM and CDR2 is ANQGSEA. This CDR3 has 13 residues. CDR3 in DNA: TGCAGCGCCTTGGACAGGGCCTTCCCTGAAGCTTTCTTT. It is translated as CSALDRAFPEAFF.

This clonotype was counted many times. The rearrangement joins TRBV2 to TRBJ1-4; tentatively, D is TRBD1 (5 bases). The CDR3 has 13 residues. The germline V gene encodes CDR1 SNHLY and CDR2 FYNNEI. The V end was cut by 8 bases, the J end by 2 bases, with 9 bases between. The CDR3 coding sequence is TGTGCCAGCGAGACAGCGACTAATGAAAAACTGTTTTTT. Its protein is CASETATNEKLFF.

This clonotype occurred many times. The chain carries TRBV28 and TRBJ2-2; the D is unclear. This CDR3 is built from 14 residues. Trimming cost V 2 bases and J 6 bases, with 10 bases left between them. Germline V lookup: CDR1 MDHEN, CDR2 SYDVKM. This CDR3 is CASSLSRVAGELFF. The CDR3 nucleotides are TGTGCCAGCAGTTTAAGTCGGGTCGCCGGGGAGCTGTTTTTT.

This clonotype has at least ten counts. The chain joins TRBV20-1 to TRBJ2-7, with 7 nucleotides matching TRBD2. CDR3 length: 15 amino acids. Trimming took 6 bases from V and 0 from J; bases not matched to a gene: 11. Germline values: CDR1 DFQATT, CDR2 SNEGSKA (reference sequence). The CDR3 loop is CSARRWRENSYEQYF. The CDR3 coding sequence is TGCAGTGCCCGACGGTGGCGGGAGAACTCCTACGAGCAGTACTTC.

The sample holds many counts of this clonotype. The chain links TRBV19 to TRBJ1-1; TRBD1 aligns across 7 bases. Germline V CDR1 and CDR2: LNHDA, SQIVND (reference sequence). The V segment lost 7 bases and the J segment 3 bases; nucleotides outside the gene matches: 11. CDR3 size: 15 residues. CDR3 residues: CASKGGRGIDTEAFF. The CDR3 DNA reads as TGTGCCAGTAAAGGGGGCAGGGGGATAGACACTGAAGCTTTCTTT.

The chain links TRBV5-4 to TRBJ2-5, with D perhaps TRBD1 (6 bases). Trimming pared 4 bases from V and 5 bases from J, leaving 15 bases between. The germline V gene has CDR1 SGHNT and CDR2 YYREEE (reference sequence). This CDR3 is built from 14 residues. In DNA, the CDR3 is TGTGCCAGCAGCGTGGGACAAGGAGCCGAGACCCAGTACTTC. Its protein is CASSVGQGAETQYF.

This clonotype was seen at least ten times. This chain uses TRBV7-8 with TRBJ2-7, with D unclear. The CDR3 loop spans 12 amino acids. In germline, CDR1 is SGHVS, CDR2 FQNEAQ. The germline V and J ends were trimmed by 2 bases and 5 bases, with 7 bases remaining between them. The CDR3 sequence is CASSLRSHEQYF. The CDR3 DNA reads as TGTGCCAGCAGCTTACGATCCCACGAGCAGTACTTC.

This clonotype was detected a few times. The J gene is TRBJ2-7, the V gene TRBV7-3; 9 nucleotides align to TRBD1. V dropped 3 bases and J dropped 1; count of bases not matched to a gene: 7. Germline V lookup: CDR1 SGHTA, CDR2 FQGTGA. The CDR3 runs to 16 residues. Written as DNA, the CDR3 is TGTGCCAGCAGCTTCGACCCGGGACAGGGATCCTACGAGCAGTACTTC. Protein: CASSFDPGQGSYEQYF. Complete variable domain (other parts from reference TRBV7-3 and TRBJ2-7): GAGVSQTPSNKVTEKGKYVELRCDPISGHTALYWYRQSLGQGPEFLIYFQGTGAADDSGLPNDRFFAVRPEGSVSTLKIQRTERGDSAVYLCASSFDPGQGSYEQYFGPGTRLTVT.

The chain uses TRBV5-6 and TRBJ2-3, with TRBD2 matching over 11 bases. The CDR3 covers 17 residues. Germline values: CDR1 SGHDT, CDR2 YYEEEE. V gave up 4 bases and J gave up 4 bases; unmatched junction bases: 11. The CDR3 DNA follows: TGTGCCAGCAGCCCGAAACTAGCGGGAGTTTTGTCAGATACGCAGTATTTT. Amino acids: CASSPKLAGVLSDTQYF.

As regards this clonotype: A much larger clone differs from this one at a single base, so this may be a read error. The genes are TRBV27 and TRBJ1-6, with D maybe TRBD1 (5 bases). Germline V CDR1 and CDR2: MNHEY, SMNVEV (reference sequence). The CDR3 runs 14 residues. Trimming cost V 4 bases and J 6 bases, with 10 bases left between them. CDR3 coding DNA: TGTGCCAGCAGTTGGGGGGGAGGTAATTCACCCCTCCACTTT. It translates to CASSWGGGNSPLHF.

This clonotype was counted a few times. The chain employs TRBV7-9 and TRBJ1-6; D is uncertain. The CDR3 has 14 amino acids. The V end was cut by 3 bases, the J end by 10 bases, with 13 bases between. Germline V CDR1 and CDR2: SEHNR, FQNEAQ (reference sequence). CDR3 DNA sequence: TGTGCCAGCAGCTTGGGCAGTAAAACCTCACCCCTCCACTTT. Amino acid sequence: CASSLGSKTSPLHF.

The sample holds many counts of this clonotype. The J gene is TRBJ1-1, the V gene TRBV5-1; unclear D gene. Germline V gene lookup returns CDR1 SGHRS and CDR2 YFSETQ. V lost 3 bases and J lost 5, with 8 bases in between. The CDR3 extends over 12 amino acids. DNA of the CDR3: TGCGCCAGCAGCTACATAGGGACTGAAGCTTTCTTT. Its translation: CASSYIGTEAFF. The full variable domain, its missing parts supplied by reference TRBV5-1 and TRBJ1-1, is KAGVTQTPRYLIKTRGQQVTLSCSPISGHRSVSWYQQTPGQGLQFLFEYFSETQRNKGNFPGRFSGRQFSNSRSEMNVSTLELGDSALYLCASSYIGTEAFFGQGTRLTVV.

The gene calls are TRBV7-2 and TRBJ2-7; 8 bases line up with TRBD1. The CDR3 sequence is 15 residues long. Germline V gene data show CDR1 as SGHTA and CDR2 as FQGNSA. Trimming cost V 4 bases and J 5 bases; bases outside gene matches: 10. The CDR3 coding sequence is TGTGCCAGCAGCTCTCGACAGGGGATCGATCACGAGCAGTACTTC. It is translated as CASSSRQGIDHEQYF.

The chain links TRBV6-2 or TRBV6-3 to TRBJ1-6, with D unclear. The CDR3 length is 13 residues. V shed 2 bases and J shed 5 bases, with 4 bases lying between them. Germline CDR1 MNHEY, CDR2 SVGEGT. CDR3 residues: CASSYTDNSPLHF. As DNA, the CDR3 is TGTGCCAGCAGTTACACAGATAATTCACCCCTCCACTTT.

This clonotype was seen only a few times. In nucleotides, the CDR3 is TGTGCCAGCAGCCAAGACCAAGGCAGGAAGTATCAGCCCCAGCATTTT. As protein: CASSQDQGRKYQPQHF. The J gene is TRBJ1-5, the V gene TRBV4-2; D remains unclear. The V end lost 0 bases, the J end lost 5 bases, and 14 bases lay between the germline ends. The CDR3 sequence is 16 residues long. Germline CDR1 and CDR2: LGHNA and YNFKEQ.

This clonotype was picked up many times. The genes are TRBV6-2 or TRBV6-3 and TRBJ2-5, with D perhaps TRBD1 (6 bases). In germline, CDR1 is MNHEY, CDR2 SVGEGT. Trimming took off 2 bases at V and 5 bases at J, with 9 bases between the two ends. CDR3 length: 13 amino acids. The chain's CDR3 is CASSYEGEETQYF. CDR3 coding DNA: TGTGCCAGCAGTTACGAGGGGGAGGAGACCCAGTACTTC.

This clonotype appeared a single time. The chain links TRBV19 to TRBJ2-7; perhaps TRBD2 as D (6 bases). There are 16 residues in the CDR3. The germline V and J ends were trimmed by 5 bases and 0 bases, with 17 bases remaining between them. In germline, CDR1 is LNHDA, CDR2 SQIVND (reference sequence). The CDR3 protein is CASSALPRGSSYEQYF. Written as DNA, the CDR3 is TGTGCCAGTAGTGCCCTCCCCCGGGGGTCCTCCTACGAGCAGTACTTC.

The V gene is TRBV6-1, the J gene TRBJ2-7; perhaps TRBD1 as D (6 bases). Trimming took off 7 bases at V and 0 bases at J, with 13 bases between the two ends. Germline V gene sequence: CDR1 MNHNS, CDR2 SASEGT. The CDR3 has 14 residues. The CDR3 nucleotides are TGTGCCAGCACCGGTACAGGGTTCTCCTACGAGCAGTACTTC. This codes for CASTGTGFSYEQYF.

As concerns this clonotype: A read error is possible here, since a much larger clone lies one base away. This rearrangement joins TRBV10-3 to TRBJ2-7; either TRBD1 or TRBD2 may supply D (5 bases each). Germline V gene sequence: CDR1 ENHRY, CDR2 SYGVKD. The CDR3 length is 16 residues. As DNA, the CDR3 is TGTGCCAGCAGTTACTCGGAGATAGTGGGACCGTACGAGCAGTACTTC. Protein: CASSYSEIVGPYEQYF.

This clonotype was seen repeatedly, ten times or more. The chain uses TRBV11-2 and TRBJ2-2; 8 nucleotides agree with TRBD2. Germline V gives CDR1 SGHAT, CDR2 FQNNGV. J lost 3 bases, V lost 4 bases, and 22 bases had no gene match. The CDR3 runs to 21 residues. The DNA for the CDR3 is TGTGCCAGCAGCTCCCGGGGGCGGACAGCGGGAGTACGGACGTACACCGGGGAGCTGTTTTTT. Its translation is CASSSRGRTAGVRTYTGELFF.

This clonotype was found many times. The chain carries TRBV19 and TRBJ2-2; D possibly uses TRBD1 or TRBD2 (5 bases each). Trimming took off 10 bases at V and 5 bases at J, with 17 bases between the two ends. This CDR3 spans 14 amino acids. From germline, CDR1 is LNHDA and CDR2 SQIVND (reference sequence). The CDR3 spells CATSTGRGTGELFF. In DNA, the CDR3 is TGTGCCACATCGACGGGAAGGGGAACCGGGGAGCTGTTTTTT.

In this sample, this clonotype turned up a few times. V gene TRBV12-3 or TRBV12-4 combines with J gene TRBJ2-3; tentative D call: TRBD2 (5 bases). Trimming cost V 3 bases and J 2 bases, with 12 bases left between them. The CDR3 is 15 residues long. CDR3 in DNA: TGTGCCAGCAGTTTCATAGCGAGAGACACAGATACGCAGTATTTT. Its protein is CASSFIARDTDTQYF.

This clonotype showed up many times. V and J are TRBV6-1 and TRBJ1-2; possibly TRBD1 for D (6 bases). The length of the CDR3 is 13 residues. The germline V gene has CDR1 MNHNS and CDR2 SASEGT. V was trimmed by 8 bases and J by 3 bases, leaving 13 bases between them. The DNA of the CDR3 is TGTGCCAGCCGAACTGGGACACACTATGGCTACACCTTC. This codes for CASRTGTHYGYTF.